The clone carrying this T cell receptor (beta chain) was seen more than once but under ten times. Antigen: not known. Libraries were prepared by immunoSEQ multiplex PCR; TCRdb keeps only in-frame clonotypes and omits some of them. The repertoire has about 120,000 clones, 90% of them found once; the top ten carry roughly 0.2%. The CDR3 extends over 15 amino acids. CDR1 is MNHNS, CDR2 SASEGT, per germline. Trimming pared 1 base from V and 3 bases from J, leaving 12 bases between. The data derive from a study of graft-versus-host responses after intestinal transplantation. Study results and caveats: Early after transplant, HvG clones declined as circulating GvH clones peaked. GvH clones occurred in recipient marrow; some first appeared in ileum or blood.

This clonotype was obtained from a human donor who received an intestinal transplant. Sequences were derived from unstimulated CD4+ T cells sorted from spleen or lymph node cells, sampled before intestinal transplant. The V and J genes are TRBV6-1 and TRBJ1-2; D might be TRBD1 (5 bases). The CDR3 sequence: CASSEGPRADYGYTF. CDR3 sequence (DNA): TGTGCCAGCAGTGAAGGCCCCAGGGCCGACTATGGCTACACCTTC.